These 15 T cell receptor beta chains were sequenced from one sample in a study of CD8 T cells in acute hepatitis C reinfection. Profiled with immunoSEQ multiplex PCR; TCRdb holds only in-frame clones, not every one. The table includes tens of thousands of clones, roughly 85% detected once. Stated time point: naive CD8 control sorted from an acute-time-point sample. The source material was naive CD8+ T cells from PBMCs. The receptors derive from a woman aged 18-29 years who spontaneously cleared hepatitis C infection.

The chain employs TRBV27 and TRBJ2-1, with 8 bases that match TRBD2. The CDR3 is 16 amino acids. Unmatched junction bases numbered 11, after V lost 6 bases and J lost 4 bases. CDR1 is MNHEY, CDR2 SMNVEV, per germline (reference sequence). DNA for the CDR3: TGTGCCAGCAGATCCTCCCCTAGCGGGTATTACAATGAGCAGTTCTTC. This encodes CASRSSPSGYYNEQFF.

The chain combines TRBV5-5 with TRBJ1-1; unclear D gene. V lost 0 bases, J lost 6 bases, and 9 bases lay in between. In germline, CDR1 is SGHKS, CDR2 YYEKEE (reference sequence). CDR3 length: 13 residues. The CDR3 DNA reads TGTGCCAGCAGCTTGGTGGCATGGGCTGAAGCTTTCTTT. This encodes CASSLVAWAEAFF.

For the CDR3, the DNA is TGTGCCAGCAGTGTTCGCGGGAACGAGTACAATGAGCAGTTCTTC. Its translation: CASSVRGNEYNEQFF. V is TRBV2 and J is TRBJ2-1, with D possibly matching TRBD2 (6 bases). The CDR3 spans 15 residues. From germline, CDR1 is SNHLY and CDR2 FYNNEI. V lost 4 bases and J lost 4, with 14 bases in between.

The CDR3 DNA reads as TGTGCCAGCAGTACACCAATAGGCACAGATACGCAGTATTTT. It is translated as CASSTPIGTDTQYF. The V call is TRBV28, the J call TRBJ2-3; no definite D call. The V and J ends lost 5 bases and 1 base respectively, with 10 bases between them. CDR1 and CDR2 from the germline V gene are MDHEN and SYDVKM. The CDR3 runs to 14 residues.

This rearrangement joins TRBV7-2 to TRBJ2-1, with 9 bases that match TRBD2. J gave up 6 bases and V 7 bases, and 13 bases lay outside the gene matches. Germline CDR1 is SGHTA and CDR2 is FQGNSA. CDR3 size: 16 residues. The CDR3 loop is CASTVVAGEITNEQFF. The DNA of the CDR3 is TGTGCCAGCACCGTCGTAGCGGGAGAAATCACCAATGAGCAGTTCTTC.

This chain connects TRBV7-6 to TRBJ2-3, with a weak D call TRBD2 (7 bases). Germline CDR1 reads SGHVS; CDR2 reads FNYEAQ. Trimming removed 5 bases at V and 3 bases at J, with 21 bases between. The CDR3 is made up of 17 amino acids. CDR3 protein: CASSRPAQGGGTDTQYF. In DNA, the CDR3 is TGTGCCAGCAGCCGACCGGCGCAGGGAGGGGGAACAGATACGCAGTATTTT.

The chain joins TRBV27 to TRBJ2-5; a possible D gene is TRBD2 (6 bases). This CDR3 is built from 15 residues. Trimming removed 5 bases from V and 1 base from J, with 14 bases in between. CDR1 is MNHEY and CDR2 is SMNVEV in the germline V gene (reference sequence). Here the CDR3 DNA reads TGTGCCAGCAGTGCGGAGGTCGGGGGCCAAGAGACCCAGTACTTC. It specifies CASSAEVGGQETQYF.

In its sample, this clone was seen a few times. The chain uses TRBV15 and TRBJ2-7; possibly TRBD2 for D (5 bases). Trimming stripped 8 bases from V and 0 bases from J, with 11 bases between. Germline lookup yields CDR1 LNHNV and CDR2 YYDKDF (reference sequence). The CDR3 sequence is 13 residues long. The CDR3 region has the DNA TGTGCCACCGCGGAGGTACACTCCTACGAGCAGTACTTC. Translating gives CATAEVHSYEQYF. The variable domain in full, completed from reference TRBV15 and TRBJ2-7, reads DAMVIQNPRYQVTQFGKPVTLSCSQTLNHNVMYWYQQKSSQAPKLLFHYYDKDFNNEADTPDNFQSRRPNTSFCFLDIRSPGLGDTAMYLCATAEVHSYEQYFGPGTRLTVT.

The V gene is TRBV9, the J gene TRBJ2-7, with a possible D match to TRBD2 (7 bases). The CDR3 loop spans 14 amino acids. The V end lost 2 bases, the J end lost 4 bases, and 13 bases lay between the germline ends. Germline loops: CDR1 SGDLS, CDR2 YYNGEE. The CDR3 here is CASSVGGQGYEQYF. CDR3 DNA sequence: TGTGCCAGCAGCGTGGGGGGGCAGGGTTACGAGCAGTACTTC.

The CDR3, as DNA: TGTGCCAGCAGTTTGGACTCGCCAGCCAATGAGCAGTTCTTC. Its translation: CASSLDSPANEQFF. The chain recombines TRBV27 with TRBJ2-1, with a tentative D call TRBD2 (5 bases). V was clipped by 3 bases and J by 6 bases, with 12 bases between them. This CDR3 has 14 amino acids. Per the germline V gene, CDR1 is MNHEY and CDR2 is SMNVEV (reference sequence).

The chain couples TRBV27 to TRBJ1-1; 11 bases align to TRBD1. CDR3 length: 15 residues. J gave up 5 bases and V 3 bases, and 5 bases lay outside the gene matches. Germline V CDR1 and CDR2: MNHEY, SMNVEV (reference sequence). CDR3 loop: CASSLGGTGGTEAFF. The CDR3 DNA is TGTGCCAGCAGTTTGGGGGGGACAGGGGGGACTGAAGCTTTCTTT.

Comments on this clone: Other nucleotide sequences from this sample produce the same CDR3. The CDR3 DNA is TGTGCCAGCAGCTTAACCCCAATAGCGGGACTTAATGAGACCCAGTACTTC. Translation gives CASSLTPIAGLNETQYF. This chain links TRBV7-7 with TRBJ2-5; 8 positions agree with TRBD2. Germline V gene lookup returns CDR1 SSHAT and CDR2 FNYEAQ (reference sequence). The length of the CDR3 is 17 residues. The V gene end was trimmed by 2 bases and the J gene end by 5 bases; junction bases not matched to a gene: 13.

Here the CDR3 reads CASSYSINDNEQFF. CDR3 DNA: TGTGCCAGCAGTTACTCGATAAACGACAATGAGCAGTTCTTC. This rearrangement joins TRBV6-5 to TRBJ2-1; no clear D gene. V lost 0 bases and J 5 bases, leaving 8 bases between the germline ends. This CDR3 region has 14 residues. Germline assignment: CDR1 MNHEY and CDR2 SVGAGI.

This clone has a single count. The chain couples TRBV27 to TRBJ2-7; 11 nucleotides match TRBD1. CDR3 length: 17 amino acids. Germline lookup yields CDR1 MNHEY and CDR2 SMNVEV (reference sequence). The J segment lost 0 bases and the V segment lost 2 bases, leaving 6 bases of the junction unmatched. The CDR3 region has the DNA TGTGCCAGCAGTTTAACCTCCGGGACAGGGGGCTCCTACGAGCAGTACTTC. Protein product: CASSLTSGTGGSYEQYF.

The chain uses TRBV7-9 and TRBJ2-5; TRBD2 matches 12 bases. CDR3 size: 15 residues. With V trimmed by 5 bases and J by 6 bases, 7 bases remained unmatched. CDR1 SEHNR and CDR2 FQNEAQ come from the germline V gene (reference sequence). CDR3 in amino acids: CASSPRLAGAQTQYF. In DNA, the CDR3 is TGTGCCAGCAGCCCGCGACTAGCGGGAGCCCAGACCCAGTACTTC.